One and the same sample provided the 18 T cell receptor beta chains below, sequenced in a study of blood T cell repertoires in COVID-19. Produced via immunoSEQ multiplex PCR; TCRdb's table is partial and in-frame only. This table has fewer than 40,000 clones, 85% to 95% appearing once. The sample was peripheral blood. All receptors come from a human donor in a cohort sampled during active COVID-19.

This chain uses TRBV6-6 with TRBJ2-5; TRBD2 agrees at 12 bases. Unmatched junction bases numbered 11, after V lost 5 bases and J lost 7 bases. Germline lookup yields CDR1 MNHNY and CDR2 SVGAGI (reference sequence). This CDR3 is built from 16 residues. The CDR3 coding sequence is TGTGCCAGCAGTCCCGGACTAGCGGGGAACCAGGTGACCCAGTACTTC. It translates to CASSPGLAGNQVTQYF.

This chain links TRBV7-9 with TRBJ2-1; D is perhaps TRBD2 (5 bases). Trimming removed 1 base from V and 2 bases from J, with 9 bases in between. The CDR3 length is 15 residues. The germline CDR1 and CDR2 sequences are SEHNR and FQNEAQ (reference sequence). The CDR3 here is CASSLVAIAYNEQFF. CDR3 coding DNA: TGTGCCAGCAGCTTAGTAGCGATAGCCTACAATGAGCAGTTCTTC.

J is TRBJ2-4 and V is TRBV5-6; D is perhaps TRBD1 (6 bases). Deletions cut 0 bases from V and 4 bases from J, with 8 bases between. The germline CDR1 and CDR2 sequences are SGHDT and YYEEEE. This CDR3 is built from 14 residues. Written as DNA, the CDR3 is TGTGCCAGCAGCTTGGGGCAGGGGAAAAACATTCAGTACTTC. Its translation is CASSLGQGKNIQYF.

About this clone itself: One end of the junction fails to match germline, which may point to a read error. The chain has TRBV7-7 and TRBJ2-7, with TRBD2 as a possible D gene (7 bases). The germline gives CDR1 SSHAT, CDR2 FNYEAQ (reference sequence). CDR3 size: 16 residues. Here the CDR3 DNA reads TGTGCTAGCAGCTTAGCGCGCGGGGGCACCTCCTACGAGCAGTACTTC. Its protein product is CASSLARGGTSYEQYF.

In this sample, this clone turned up a few times. The rearrangement uses TRBV19 and TRBJ1-6, with D possibly being TRBD1 (5 bases). CDR1 is LNHDA and CDR2 is SQIVND in the germline V gene (reference sequence). V lost 7 bases and J 8 bases, leaving 21 bases between the germline ends. The CDR3 runs to 16 residues. This CDR3 is CASKHRNIPPYSPLHF. CDR3 nucleotide sequence: TGTGCCAGTAAGCACAGGAACATCCCTCCCTATTCACCCCTCCACTTT.

In this sample, this clone turned up a few times. The chain recombines TRBV5-4 with TRBJ1-6; the D gene is possibly TRBD1 (5 bases). This CDR3 has 17 amino acids. The germline V and J ends were trimmed by 0 bases and 7 bases, with 17 bases remaining between them. The germline gives CDR1 SGHNT, CDR2 YYREEE (reference sequence). CDR3 nucleotides: TGTGCCAGCAGCTTGGGGCAAGTACGCGGGGGGAATTCACCCCTCCACTTT. Amino acid sequence: CASSLGQVRGGNSPLHF. The variable domain in full, completed from reference TRBV5-4 and TRBJ1-6, reads ETGVTQSPTHLIKTRGQQVTLRCSSQSGHNTVSWYQQALGQGPQFIFQYYREEENGRGNFPPRFSGLQFPNYSSELNVNALELDDSALYLCASSLGQVRGGNSPLHFGNGTRLTVT.

The rearrangement uses TRBV7-3 and TRBJ2-3; no definite D call. The germline V and J ends were trimmed by 4 bases and 7 bases, with 9 bases remaining between them. Germline V gene sequence: CDR1 SGHTA, CDR2 FQGTGA. The CDR3 has 12 residues. As DNA, the CDR3 is TGTGCCAGCAGCTCCGACTCCTATACGCAGTATTTT. It codes for CASSSDSYTQYF.

The rearrangement uses TRBV4-2 and TRBJ2-5; 10 bases agree with TRBD2. The CDR3 contains 16 residues. Looked up from germline, CDR1 is LGHNA and CDR2 is YNFKEQ. V was pared by 1 base and J by 1 base, with 3 bases of the junction left unmatched. CDR3 DNA sequence: TGTGCCAGCAGCCAAGGGACTAGCGGATTCCAAGAGACCCAGTACTTC. Protein sequence: CASSQGTSGFQETQYF.

The chain joins TRBV3-1 (or the pseudogene TRBV3-2) to TRBJ1-1; 8 positions agree with TRBD1. CDR3 size: 16 residues. V shed 4 bases, J shed 0 bases, and the junction held 7 bases outside the gene matches. Germline V gene lookup returns CDR1 LGHDT and CDR2 YNNKEL (reference sequence). The DNA for the CDR3 is TGTGCCAGCAGCCCAAGGACAGGGTCGATGAACACTGAAGCTTTCTTT. This encodes CASSPRTGSMNTEAFF.

The rearrangement uses TRBV6-2 or TRBV6-3 and TRBJ2-7, with 7 bases that match TRBD1. Germline CDR1 and CDR2: MNHEY and SVGEGT. J lost 1 base, V lost 5 bases, and 8 bases had no gene match. This CDR3 comprises 15 residues. The CDR3 is CASSQVHRGSYEQYF. CDR3 in DNA: TGTGCCAGCAGTCAAGTCCACAGGGGTTCCTACGAGCAGTACTTC.

This chain joins TRBV30 and TRBJ2-7; 7 bases are a match to TRBD2. The CDR3 runs 15 residues. Germline V gene sequence: CDR1 GTSNPN, CDR2 SVGIG (reference sequence). J was trimmed by 5 bases and V by 2 bases; bases with no gene match: 12. CDR3 sequence reads: CAWSSGAGVGHEQYF. The DNA of the CDR3 is TGTGCCTGGAGTTCCGGGGCGGGGGTCGGTCACGAGCAGTACTTC.

The CDR3 DNA is TGTGCCAGCAGCCAAGTTCTAAATGAGCAGTTCTTC. The encoded protein is CASSQVLNEQFF. The J gene is TRBJ2-1, the V gene TRBV3-1 (or the pseudogene TRBV3-2); D unresolved. This CDR3 has 12 amino acids. Germline values: CDR1 LGHDT, CDR2 YNNKEL (reference sequence). Trimming took 1 base from V and 7 from J, leaving 5 bases between them.

The chain uses TRBV27 and TRBJ1-1, with 7 bases fitting TRBD1. The CDR3 has 14 amino acids. V was pared by 1 base and J by 4 bases, with 3 bases of the junction left unmatched. The germline CDR1 and CDR2 sequences are MNHEY and SMNVEV (reference sequence). Here the CDR3 DNA reads TGTGCCAGCAGTTTATACAGGGGAACCACTGAAGCTTTCTTT. Its protein product is CASSLYRGTTEAFF.

This rearrangement joins TRBV3-1 (or the pseudogene TRBV3-2) to TRBJ2-7; D is perhaps TRBD1 (6 bases). This CDR3 spans 14 amino acids. Germline V gene data show CDR1 as LGHDT and CDR2 as YNNKEL (reference sequence). Trimming cost V 4 bases and J 0 bases, with 10 bases left between them. The CDR3 DNA is TGTGCCAGCAGCCGGCAGGGGAGCTCCTACGAGCAGTACTTC. It encodes CASSRQGSSYEQYF.

This clone was picked up a small number of times. V and J are TRBV4-2 and TRBJ1-6; D gene unclear. CDR1 LGHNA and CDR2 YNFKEQ come from the germline V gene. Trimming removed 0 bases from V and 14 bases from J, with 14 bases in between. This CDR3 contains 14 residues. DNA for the CDR3: TGTGCCAGCAGCCAAGATCGGGTGGGTGTAGCCCTCCACTTT. Translation gives CASSQDRVGVALHF.

This chain links TRBV11-3 with TRBJ1-1; perhaps TRBD1 as D (6 bases). This CDR3 comprises 13 residues. V lost 2 bases to trimming and J lost 4 bases, with 8 bases between them. Germline V gene lookup returns CDR1 SGHNT and CDR2 YENEEA. The CDR3 bases are TGTGCCAGCAGCTTATTCAGGGGCACTGAAGCTTTCTTT. It codes for CASSLFRGTEAFF.

V usage is TRBV7-3 and J usage is TRBJ2-1; 9 bases match TRBD2. The CDR3 runs to 14 residues. V was pared by 5 bases and J by 8 bases, with 7 bases of the junction left unmatched. The V gene's germline CDR1 is SGHTA and CDR2 FQGTGA. The chain's CDR3 is CASSATGTSHEQFF. CDR3 DNA sequence: TGTGCCAGCAGCGCAACCGGGACTAGCCATGAGCAGTTCTTC.

This rearrangement joins TRBV19 to TRBJ2-1; possible D gene TRBD2, 6 bases. The CDR3 length is 20 residues. The germline V gene encodes CDR1 LNHDA and CDR2 SQIVND (reference sequence). The ends were cut back, 5 bases at V and 0 bases at J, with 26 bases in the middle. The CDR3 is CASSPDPRDSLSSSYNEQFF. In DNA form, the CDR3 reads TGTGCCAGTAGTCCCGACCCTCGGGACTCACTATCGTCCTCCTACAATGAGCAGTTCTTC.